The clone carrying this TCR beta chain is deemed large. The sample comes from a study of immune characterization of retroperitoneal liposarcoma. TCRdb ran MiXCR on the PCR reads and lists one entry per CDR3 protein. The sample has around 1,700 distinct CDR3 sequences, around 52% seen once. There are 15 residues in the CDR3. J was trimmed by 2 bases and V by 2 bases; bases with no gene match: 1. In germline, CDR1 is MNHNS, CDR2 SASEGT. The V and J genes are TRBV6-1 and TRBJ2-5; 11 positions agree with TRBD2. The material sequenced was tumor tissue. This clonotype originated in a male donor with retroperitoneal liposarcoma. The CDR3 bases are TGTGCCAGCAGTGAAATAGCGGGGGGGCAAGAGACCCAGTACTTC. Its translation: CASSEIAGGQETQYF.